Given below is one T cell receptor (beta chain) in context. Its specificity is not known. The trim removed 8 bases at V and 1 base at J, leaving 33 bases unmatched. CDR3 length: 23 amino acids. The entry originates in a study of shared clonotypes between healthy human individuals. Whole-study context: Aged between 18 and 49, the donors were a couple of women and a few men.

Whole-study findings and limits: Generally, estimated richness proved larger in naive subsets than it did in memory subsets.

Clones were read by immunoSEQ multiplex PCR, and TCRdb kept only the in-frame ones, dropping some. The data hold 2 million to 2.5 million clones, with 85% to 95% observed a single time. The source is a man in his late teens or twenties in good health. Some clones in this sample may be carry-over from other donors' samples. Material: naive CD4+ T cells from PBMCs. Subset in this sample: CD45RA+ positively selected. V is TRBV23-1 and J is TRBJ2-3; the match to TRBD1 covers 7 bases. TRBV23-1 is classed as an ORF, of uncertain function. CDR3 in amino acids: CASGVKEQGRSGGIGQRTDTQYF. In nucleotides, the CDR3 is TGCGCCAGCGGAGTCAAGGAACAGGGGAGAAGTGGTGGAATTGGACAGCGCACAGATACGCAGTATTTT.